The clone carrying this TCR beta chain was picked up one time. This specimen belongs to a study of blood T cell repertoires in COVID-19. In the study overall: The samples span acute and convalescent COVID-19 from the United States, Italy and Spain.

Using immunoSEQ multiplex PCR, the repertoire was profiled, and TCRdb retains in-frame clones only, with some absent. The sample lists a few hundred thousand clones; 84% were seen once. The CDR3 has 21 residues. Germline loops: CDR1 MGHRA, CDR2 YSYEKL. V lost 0 bases and J lost 1, with 25 bases in between. Material for sequencing was peripheral blood. This receptor was obtained from a woman aged 40 to 49 who had recovered from COVID-19. The J gene is TRBJ1-3, the V gene TRBV4-1, with TRBD1 as a possible D gene (6 bases). This CDR3 reads CASSQEFLWVRTGRSGNTIYF. As DNA, the CDR3 is TGCGCCAGCAGCCAAGAGTTTCTCTGGGTGAGAACAGGGAGATCTGGAAACACCATATATTTT.